Shown below are 9 T cell receptor beta chains from a single sample sequenced in a study of shared clonotypes between healthy human individuals (dated by TCRdb to the early 2020s). The library was produced with the immunoSEQ multiplex PCR assay. Imported from immuneACCESS, the table was reduced by TCRdb to in-frame sequences with V and J called. These copies leave out some clones; in studies compared against another copy, an unresolved V gene accounts for under half, and the cause of the remainder is not known. Across this sample there are about 490,000 clones, with 70% to 80% seen only once. The ten largest account for 10% to 15% of the sample. The sample comprised PBMCs. These receptors came from a woman aged 40 to 50 in good health. Some clones in this sample may be carry-over from other donors' samples.

V usage is TRBV6-4 and J usage is TRBJ2-3; 10 positions agree with TRBD2. From germline, CDR1 is MRHNA and CDR2 SNTAGT. The V segment lost 3 bases and the J segment 1 base; nucleotides outside the gene matches: 7. This CDR3 region has 17 residues. The CDR3: CASSEVAGGGGTDTQYF. CDR3 coding DNA: TGTGCCAGCAGTGAAGTAGCGGGAGGCGGGGGCACAGATACGCAGTATTTT.

V gene TRBV28 combines with J gene TRBJ2-3; D might be TRBD2 (5 bases). CDR3 size: 15 residues. The ends were cut back, 6 bases at V and 0 bases at J, with 13 bases in the middle. Germline assignment: CDR1 MDHEN and CDR2 SYDVKM. Here the CDR3 DNA reads TGTGCCAGCAGCGGGATTGAGTTAAGCACAGATACGCAGTATTTT. It encodes CASSGIELSTDTQYF.

Many counts were recorded for this clone. The same CDR3 is also encoded by other DNA sequences in this sample. The CDR3 loop is CASSLKGHTGELFF. In nucleotides, the CDR3 is TGTGCCAGCAGCTTGAAAGGGCACACCGGGGAGCTGTTTTTT. The chain employs TRBV5-4 and TRBJ2-2; no clear D gene. Germline lookup yields CDR1 SGHNT and CDR2 YYREEE (reference sequence). V dropped 1 base and J dropped 3 bases, with 7 bases sitting between them. CDR3 length equals 14 residues.

This chain connects TRBV4-3 to TRBJ2-1; 10 bases match TRBD2. V gave up 2 bases and J gave up 8 bases; unmatched junction bases: 6. The CDR3 covers 15 residues. CDR1 and CDR2 from the germline V gene are LGHNA and YSLEER. CDR3 loop: CASSQLAGEGDEQFF. The CDR3 coding sequence is TGCGCCAGCAGCCAACTAGCGGGAGAAGGCGATGAGCAGTTCTTC.

V gene TRBV5-1 combines with J gene TRBJ2-3; 9 bases line up with TRBD2. Losses at the gene ends were 2 bases for V and 4 bases for J; bases not matched to a gene: 8. This CDR3 contains 16 residues. The germline V gene encodes CDR1 SGHRS and CDR2 YFSETQ. CDR3 region: CASSFRSSGSADTQYF. DNA of the CDR3: TGCGCCAGCAGCTTCCGGAGTAGCGGGAGTGCAGATACGCAGTATTTT.

The V and J genes are TRBV20-1 and TRBJ1-1; tentatively, D is TRBD1 (5 bases). The CDR3 runs 11 residues. The germline gives CDR1 DFQATT, CDR2 SNEGSKA (reference sequence). V was trimmed by 4 bases and J by 6 bases, leaving 9 bases between them. For the CDR3, the DNA is TGCAGTGCTACTAAGACAGCTGAAGCTTTCTTT. Translating gives CSATKTAEAFF.

The chain carries TRBV10-2 and TRBJ2-5, with a tentative D call TRBD1 (7 bases). Germline CDR1 reads WSHSY; CDR2 reads SAAADI. This CDR3 is built from 16 residues. V shed 0 bases and J shed 4 bases, with 15 bases lying between them. As DNA, the CDR3 is TGCGCCAGCAGTGAGTCGACTCGGGGGACAGCAGAGACCCAGTACTTC. Protein product: CASSESTRGTAETQYF.

In the case of this clone: A read error likely explains this, since a far larger clone differs by one base. The chain employs TRBV7-9 and TRBJ2-7; the match to TRBD1 covers 9 bases. CDR3 length: 15 residues. The germline V gene encodes CDR1 SEHNR and CDR2 FQNEAQ (reference sequence). V lost 5 bases to trimming and J lost 0 bases; unmatched junction nucleotides: 5. DNA of the CDR3: TGTGCCAGCAGCCTAGACAGGGGGAGCTCCTACGAGCAGTACTTC. Translated: CASSLDRGSSYEQYF.

This clone was counted between two and nine times. The CDR3 DNA reads TGTGCCAGCAGCTTAAACGGCGGGGGAAACTACAATGAGCAGTTCTTC. Its protein is CASSLNGGGNYNEQFF. V is TRBV7-3 and J is TRBJ2-1, with TRBD2 matching over 7 bases. Germline loops: CDR1 SGHTA, CDR2 FQGTGA. J was trimmed by 3 bases and V by 1 base; bases with no gene match: 6. The CDR3 sequence is 16 residues long. Drawing the rest from reference TRBV7-3 and TRBJ2-1, the complete variable domain is GAGVSQTPSNKVTEKGKYVELRCDPISGHTALYWYRQSLGQGPEFLIYFQGTGAADDSGLPNDRFFAVRPEGSVSTLKIQRTERGDSAVYLCASSLNGGGNYNEQFFGPGTRLTVL.